This entry lists 22 T cell receptor beta chains sequenced from one sample in a study of T cell changes during pregnancy in multiple sclerosis. Clones were read by immunoSEQ multiplex PCR, and TCRdb kept only the in-frame ones, dropping some. The data show tens of thousands of clones, 75% to 90% seen once. Specimen: CD4+ T cells from peripheral blood mononuclear cells, collected in the first trimester of pregnancy. Receptors originate from a female donor with multiple sclerosis, enrolled in a pregnancy study.

The chain employs TRBV5-4 and TRBJ2-7; a possible D gene is TRBD1 (6 bases). CDR1 is SGHNT and CDR2 is YYREEE in the germline V gene (reference sequence). The CDR3 has 14 amino acids. Trimming pared 3 bases from V and 1 base from J, leaving 11 bases between. Here the CDR3 DNA reads TGTGCCAGCAGCTCGGGGACACATTCCTACGAGCAGTACTTC. Translation gives CASSSGTHSYEQYF. Filled out from reference TRBV5-4 and TRBJ2-7, the complete variable domain reads ETGVTQSPTHLIKTRGQQVTLRCSSQSGHNTVSWYQQALGQGPQFIFQYYREEENGRGNFPPRFSGLQFPNYSSELNVNALELDDSALYLCASSSGTHSYEQYFGPGTRLTVT.

The gene calls are TRBV29-1 and TRBJ2-3, with 7 bases fitting TRBD1. CDR3 length: 15 residues. Losses at the gene ends were 4 bases for V and 6 bases for J; bases not matched to a gene: 13. Germline lookup yields CDR1 SQVTM and CDR2 ANQGSEA. The CDR3 loop reads CSVVKGQKIMDTQYF. CDR3 in DNA: TGCAGCGTTGTAAAGGGACAGAAGATTATGGATACGCAGTATTTT.

The rearrangement uses TRBV28 and TRBJ2-3; 8 nucleotides agree with TRBD1. The CDR3 contains 16 residues. Trimming at V came to 3 bases and at J to 2 bases, leaving 7 bases not matched to a gene. The V gene's germline CDR1 is MDHEN and CDR2 SYDVKM. The CDR3 is CASSLYGTGSTDTQYF. The CDR3 DNA sequence: TGTGCCAGCAGTTTGTATGGGACAGGCTCCACAGATACGCAGTATTTT.

This chain connects TRBV28 to TRBJ1-2, with TRBD1 matching 11 bases. The CDR3 covers 14 residues. Per germline, CDR1 MDHEN and CDR2 SYDVKM. The ends lost 8 bases at V and 8 bases at J; junction bases unmatched: 10. The CDR3 spells CASDDTGTGGGYTF. CDR3 coding DNA: TGTGCCAGCGATGACACTGGGACAGGGGGAGGCTACACCTTC.

V usage is TRBV5-1 and J usage is TRBJ1-1; D unresolved. This CDR3 has 13 residues. Trimming cost V 2 bases and J 3 bases, with 8 bases left between them. Germline V gives CDR1 SGHRS, CDR2 YFSETQ. The CDR3 coding sequence is TGCGCCAGCAGCTTCGGGTTAGACACTGAAGCTTTCTTT. It encodes CASSFGLDTEAFF.

V and J are TRBV6-5 and TRBJ1-1, with 9 bases matching TRBD1. The V gene end was trimmed by 5 bases and the J gene end by 11 bases; junction bases not matched to a gene: 9. Germline V gives CDR1 MNHEY, CDR2 SVGAGI. CDR3 length: 13 residues. In nucleotides, the CDR3 is TGTGCCAGCAGTCCCGGGACAGGGTTCCTGGCTTTCTTT. The encoded protein is CASSPGTGFLAFF.

The chain couples TRBV30 to TRBJ1-6; TRBD1 matches 8 bases. CDR1 and CDR2 (germline): GTSNPN, SVGIG (reference sequence). CDR3 length equals 13 residues. V shed 5 bases, J shed 9 bases, and the junction held 6 bases outside the gene matches. The CDR3 nucleotides read TGTGCCTGGGGAGGACAGGGTGTTTCACCCCTCCACTTT. Its translation is CAWGGQGVSPLHF.

The V call is TRBV7-2, the J call TRBJ2-3; 7 bases map to TRBD2. In germline, CDR1 is SGHTA, CDR2 FQGNSA. The CDR3 length is 17 residues. With V trimmed by 5 bases and J by 1 base, 12 bases remained unmatched. CDR3 loop: CASSPWASAGGTDTQYF. The CDR3 DNA follows: TGTGCCAGCAGCCCCTGGGCCTCTGCGGGAGGCACAGATACGCAGTATTTT.

In its sample, this clone was seen a few times. The chain couples TRBV28 to TRBJ1-2; D is possibly TRBD1 (6 bases). The CDR3 has 15 residues. Trimming pared 6 bases from V and 7 bases from J, leaving 21 bases between. Germline assignment: CDR1 MDHEN and CDR2 SYDVKM. CDR3 amino acids: CASRVHARGEVGYTF. CDR3 coding DNA: TGTGCCAGCAGGGTACACGCCAGGGGTGAAGTTGGCTACACCTTC.

V and J are TRBV28 and TRBJ2-1; 9 nucleotides match TRBD2. Germline V gives CDR1 MDHEN, CDR2 SYDVKM. V gave up 5 bases and J gave up 2 bases; unmatched junction bases: 10. The CDR3 contains 17 residues. For the CDR3, the DNA is TGTGCCAGCAGTCTACCGACTAGCGGAGCTACCTACAATGAGCAGTTCTTC. Translation gives CASSLPTSGATYNEQFF.

The chain couples TRBV19 to TRBJ2-7, with TRBD2 matching 7 bases. This CDR3 contains 12 residues. Per germline, CDR1 LNHDA and CDR2 SQIVND (reference sequence). After removal of 9 bases from V and 3 bases from J, the junction contained 5 bases not matched to a gene. Written as DNA, the CDR3 is TGTGCCAGCGCCCAGCGGGGCTACGAGCAGTACTTC. Protein product: CASAQRGYEQYF.

The chain couples TRBV19 to TRBJ1-1, with a tentative D call TRBD1 (6 bases). This CDR3 comprises 14 residues. V was clipped by 5 bases and J by 5 bases, with 15 bases between them. Germline V gene sequence: CDR1 LNHDA, CDR2 SQIVND (reference sequence). The CDR3 reads CASSYGGRGTEAFF. CDR3 DNA: TGTGCCAGTAGTTACGGGGGGCGGGGGACTGAAGCTTTCTTT.

The chain joins TRBV7-9 to TRBJ2-1; 14 positions match TRBD2. V lost 4 bases to trimming and J lost 7 bases; unmatched junction nucleotides: 6. The CDR3 contains 16 residues. CDR1 is SEHNR, CDR2 FQNEAQ, per germline (reference sequence). In DNA form, the CDR3 reads TGTGCCAGCAGCTCTCGACTAGCGGGGGGGCCTAATGAGCAGTTCTTC. This translates into CASSSRLAGGPNEQFF.

The chain couples TRBV6-5 to TRBJ2-1, with 8 bases aligning to TRBD2. Germline V gene sequence: CDR1 MNHEY, CDR2 SVGAGI. The V segment lost 8 bases and the J segment 6 bases; nucleotides outside the gene matches: 9. The CDR3 has 14 amino acids. The CDR3 nucleotides read TGTGCCAGCCGGAGGCTAGCGGGTATCAATGAGCAGTTCTTC. Translating gives CASRRLAGINEQFF.

The chain couples TRBV9 to TRBJ1-2; 8 bases line up with TRBD1. Unmatched junction bases numbered 7, after V lost 0 bases and J lost 6 bases. Per germline, CDR1 SGDLS and CDR2 YYNGEE. The CDR3 is 15 amino acids. CDR3 bases: TGTGCCAGCAGCGTAGCTACTGGACAGGGCAATGGCTACACCTTC. Residues: CASSVATGQGNGYTF.

V and J are TRBV7-8 and TRBJ1-2, with no clear D. Germline values: CDR1 SGHVS, CDR2 FQNEAQ. The V end was cut by 0 bases, the J end by 4 bases, with 6 bases between. This CDR3 is built from 13 residues. The CDR3 DNA reads as TGTGCCAGCAGCTTAGCGAGAGCCTATGGCTACACCTTC. It encodes CASSLARAYGYTF.

The chain links TRBV25-1 to TRBJ2-2; TRBD2 agrees at 14 bases. CDR1 MGHDK and CDR2 SYGVNS come from the germline V gene. J lost 4 bases, V lost 5 bases, and 9 bases had no gene match. The CDR3 runs 18 residues. CDR3 nucleotides: TGTGCCAGCAGTCGACTCGGACTAGCGGGAGGAGGCACCGGGGAGCTGTTTTTT. Protein sequence: CASSRLGLAGGGTGELFF.

The chain is built from TRBV18 and TRBJ1-5; 7 nucleotides match TRBD1. J gave up 3 bases and V 5 bases, and 7 bases lay outside the gene matches. The CDR3 totals 15 residues. The germline V gene has CDR1 KGHSH and CDR2 LQKENI. CDR3 sequence reads: CASSSRQGPNQPQHF. The CDR3 DNA reads as TGTGCCAGCTCATCTAGACAGGGACCCAATCAGCCCCAGCATTTT. Combining the CDR3 with reference TRBV18 and TRBJ1-5 gives the whole variable domain NAGVMQNPRHLVRRRGQEARLRCSPMKGHSHVYWYRQLPEEGLKFMVYLQKENIIDESGMPKERFSAEFPKEGPSILRIQQVVRGDSAAYFCASSSRQGPNQPQHFGDGTRLSIL.

CDR3 sequence reads: CASSFPSAGTGGRKDTQYF. In nucleotides, the CDR3 is TGTGCCAGCAGTTTCCCAAGTGCCGGGACAGGGGGCAGAAAAGATACGCAGTATTTT. V usage is TRBV28 and J usage is TRBJ2-3, with 12 bases that match TRBD1. V trimming: 3 bases; J trimming: 5 bases; junction bases outside the gene matches: 15. This CDR3 comprises 19 residues. Germline lookup yields CDR1 MDHEN and CDR2 SYDVKM.

The chain recombines TRBV9 with TRBJ2-3; 8 bases fit TRBD2. Trimming removed 0 bases from V and 2 bases from J; junction bases left unmatched: 5. Germline V gene lookup returns CDR1 SGDLS and CDR2 YYNGEE. This CDR3 has 16 residues. CDR3 residues: CASSVATSGLTDTQYF. The CDR3 DNA reads as TGTGCCAGCAGCGTAGCTACTAGCGGTCTCACAGATACGCAGTATTTT.

V and J are TRBV5-8 and TRBJ2-7; no firm D call. Germline CDR1 SGHTS, CDR2 YDEGEE. V shed 4 bases and J shed 6 bases, with 17 bases lying between them. The CDR3 is 14 amino acids. CDR3 residues: CASSVRNPTAEQYF. CDR3 coding DNA: TGTGCCAGCAGCGTCCGGAACCCTACAGCCGAGCAGTACTTC. The full variable domain, with the rest looked up from reference TRBV5-8 and TRBJ2-7, is EAGVTQSPTHLIKTRGQQATLRCSPISGHTSVYWYQQALGLGLQFLLWYDEGEERNRGNFPPRFSGRQFPNYSSELNVNALELEDSALYLCASSVRNPTAEQYFGPGTRLTVT.

This chain connects TRBV7-6 to TRBJ2-5, with 8 bases lining up with TRBD2. This CDR3 is built from 13 residues. Germline V gives CDR1 SGHVS, CDR2 FNYEAQ. The V and J ends lost 5 bases and 7 bases, in that order; junction bases with no gene match: 6. CDR3 in amino acids: CASSPAGVRTQYF. CDR3 DNA: TGTGCCAGCAGCCCAGCGGGGGTCCGGACCCAGTACTTC.